The 30 T cell receptor beta chains listed next were all sequenced from one sample in a study of blood T cells in healthy people across ages. A J-beta primer mix and a sample-barcoded 5' primer were used in a second PCR of roughly 6 to 11 cycles. Via MiXCR, TCRdb re-called the 5' RACE reads, giving one row per CDR3 protein. This table has about a million distinct CDR3 sequences, 30% to 40% appearing once. Specimen: blood. All receptors derive from a man aged 18 to 35 in good health.

This clonotype was recorded a few times. V and J are TRBV10-3 and TRBJ1-1; 10 positions match TRBD1. Germline V gene sequence: CDR1 ENHRY, CDR2 SYGVKD. With 4 bases clipped from V and 7 bases from J, the junction kept 6 bases outside the gene matches. The CDR3 runs 14 residues. CDR3 amino acids: CAISGDRGGSEAFF. The CDR3 coding sequence is TGTGCCATCAGTGGGGACAGGGGAGGGAGTGAAGCTTTCTTT.

The V gene is TRBV20-1, the J gene TRBJ2-3; weak D call: TRBD1 (5 bases). Trimming left V 6 bases short and J 5 bases short, with 18 bases between. Germline loops: CDR1 DFQATT, CDR2 SNEGSKA (reference sequence). The CDR3 extends over 14 amino acids. CDR3 bases: TGCAGTGCCCGACCTAGGGGCTATGAAGATACGCAGTATTTT. It translates to CSARPRGYEDTQYF.

This chain joins TRBV7-6 and TRBJ2-4; TRBD1 agrees at 8 bases. The length of the CDR3 is 15 residues. With 5 bases clipped from V and 7 bases from J, the junction kept 10 bases outside the gene matches. Germline CDR1 reads SGHVS; CDR2 reads FNYEAQ. CDR3 loop: CASSLTDREWNIQYF. CDR3 bases: TGTGCCAGCAGCCTGACGGACAGGGAATGGAACATTCAGTACTTC.

The chain carries TRBV28 and TRBJ1-1; D gene ambiguous. The germline V gene encodes CDR1 MDHEN and CDR2 SYDVKM. The CDR3 has 15 residues. V gave up 5 bases and J gave up 1 base, with 14 bases separating them. The DNA of the CDR3 is TGTGCCAGCAGTGACTTCCAACGAAGGAACACTGAAGCTTTCTTT. This gives the protein CASSDFQRRNTEAFF.

This clonotype was picked up a small number of times. The rearrangement joins TRBV9 to TRBJ1-6; weak D call: TRBD1 (6 bases). Germline assignment: CDR1 SGDLS and CDR2 YYNGEE. The V end lost 1 base, the J end lost 10 bases, and 15 bases lay between the germline ends. The CDR3 extends over 15 amino acids. CDR3 coding DNA: TGTGCCAGCAGCGTAATTGGGGGGGCCGGGTCACCCCTCCACTTT. Its translation is CASSVIGGAGSPLHF.

V usage is TRBV6-1 and J usage is TRBJ1-2; possible D gene TRBD1, 5 bases. Trimming took off 2 bases at V and 8 bases at J, with 15 bases between the two ends. CDR1 and CDR2 (germline): MNHNS, SASEGT. This CDR3 has 14 residues. CDR3 region: CASSEHDSRDGYTF. The CDR3 region has the DNA TGTGCCAGCAGTGAACATGACAGTCGGGACGGCTACACCTTC.

Worth noting for this clonotype: This clone may be a read error of a much larger clone one base away. This chain connects TRBV9 to TRBJ1-6; D call uncertain. Looked up from germline, CDR1 is SGDLS and CDR2 is YYNGEE. CDR3 length: 13 residues. This chain's CDR3 is CVSSVGENSPLHF. CDR3 nucleotide sequence: TGTGTCAGCAGCGTGGGAGAAAACTCACCCCTCCACTTT. Filled out from reference TRBV9 and TRBJ1-6, the complete variable domain reads DSGVTQTPKHLITATGQRVTLRCSPRSGDLSVYWYQQSLDQGLQFLIQYYNGEERAKGNILERFSAQQFPDLHSELNLSSLELGDSALYFCVSSVGENSPLHFGNGTRLTVT.

The genes are TRBV7-2 and TRBJ1-1; tentatively, D is TRBD1 (5 bases). Trimming shortened V by 6 bases and J by 0 bases, and 11 bases separated the two germline ends. The germline V gene has CDR1 SGHTA and CDR2 FQGNSA. The CDR3 length is 14 residues. The CDR3 loop is CASRQATLNTEAFF. CDR3 nucleotide sequence: TGTGCCAGCAGACAGGCGACATTGAACACTGAAGCTTTCTTT.

This clonotype appeared a few times. CDR3 residues: CASSQATGDTGELFF. The CDR3 nucleotides read TGTGCCAGCAGCCAAGCGACTGGTGACACCGGGGAGCTGTTTTTT. The genes are TRBV4-2 and TRBJ2-2, with D unclear. The V gene lost 1 base and the J gene lost 3 bases, with 9 bases spanning the gap. This CDR3 contains 15 residues. Per the germline V gene, CDR1 is LGHNA and CDR2 is YNFKEQ.

The chain couples TRBV29-1 to TRBJ2-5; D is perhaps TRBD2 (5 bases). CDR3 length: 13 amino acids. V shed 2 bases and J shed 2 bases, with 9 bases lying between them. CDR1 and CDR2 (germline): SQVTM, ANQGSEA. The CDR3 coding sequence is TGCAGCGTTGAAAAGGACTTGCAAGAGACCCAGTACTTC. The encoded protein is CSVEKDLQETQYF. Based on the CDR3 plus reference TRBV29-1 and TRBJ2-5, the full variable domain is SAVISQKPSRDICQRGTSLTIQCQVDSQVTMMFWYRQQPGQSLTLIATANQGSEATYESGFVIDKFPISRPNLTFSTLTVSNMSPEDSSIYLCSVEKDLQETQYFGPGTRLLVL.

This clonotype was seen only a few times. One end of the junction does not line up with germline, which may come from a read error. V is TRBV27 and J is TRBJ1-4, with TRBD1 matching 7 bases. This CDR3 comprises 13 residues. Germline assignment: CDR1 MNHEY and CDR2 SMNVEV (reference sequence). CDR3 bases: TGTGACACAGGGGTTGCAACTAATAAAAAACTGTTTTTT. Translated, it gives CDTGVATNKKLFF.

In this sample, this clonotype turned up a few times. The gene calls are TRBV27 and TRBJ2-1, with 9 bases identical to TRBD1. Germline loops: CDR1 MNHEY, CDR2 SMNVEV (reference sequence). V trimming: 3 bases; J trimming: 8 bases; junction bases outside the gene matches: 8. The CDR3 loop spans 15 amino acids. CDR3 nucleotide sequence: TGTGCCAGCAGTTTTTCGGACAGGGGTGGAGATGAGCAGTTCTTC. Protein sequence: CASSFSDRGGDEQFF.

This rearrangement joins TRBV5-1 to TRBJ1-1, with D unresolved. Trimming cost V 0 bases and J 6 bases, with 6 bases left between them. This CDR3 has 12 residues. CDR1 SGHRS and CDR2 YFSETQ come from the germline V gene. The CDR3 is CASSLDYAEAFF. The CDR3 DNA reads TGCGCCAGCAGCTTGGACTATGCTGAAGCTTTCTTT.

This sequence joins TRBV9 and TRBJ2-5, with 12 bases that match TRBD2. The J segment lost 11 bases and the V segment lost 2 bases, leaving 10 bases of the junction unmatched. The germline CDR1 and CDR2 sequences are SGDLS and YYNGEE. The CDR3 contains 15 residues. The CDR3 sequence: CASSVPGLAGGEQYF. CDR3 bases: TGTGCCAGCAGCGTCCCGGGACTAGCGGGCGGTGAGCAGTACTTC.

A few counts support this clonotype. This rearrangement joins TRBV12-3 or TRBV12-4 to TRBJ2-5; D tentatively fits TRBD1 or TRBD2 (5 bases each). V lost 6 bases and J lost 2, with 13 bases in between. This CDR3 comprises 14 residues. Here the CDR3 reads CASRPGTSQETQYF. The CDR3 DNA is TGTGCCAGCAGACCCGGGACCTCACAAGAGACCCAGTACTTC.

This chain joins TRBV4-3 and TRBJ1-4, with a tentative D call TRBD1 (6 bases). This CDR3 region has 15 residues. V lost 4 bases, J lost 2 bases, and 11 bases lay in between. CDR1 is LGHNA, CDR2 YSLEER, per germline. CDR3 DNA: TGCGCCAGCAGCCCCGACACAGGGACTAATGAAAAACTGTTTTTT. It is translated as CASSPDTGTNEKLFF.

About this clonotype itself: Being one base from a much bigger clone, this may be a read error. The chain carries TRBV5-1 and TRBJ2-3; D not certain. The length of the CDR3 is 14 residues. Germline V CDR1 and CDR2: SGHRS, YFSETQ. CDR3 region: CASTHEPGTETQYF. The CDR3 DNA is TGCGCCAGCACCCACGAGCCGGGCACAGAGACGCAGTATTTT.

Here the CDR3 reads CASSTRDRGASDEQFF. The CDR3 DNA follows: TGCGCCAGCAGTACGCGGGACAGGGGCGCGTCCGATGAGCAGTTCTTC. The V call is TRBV10-2, the J call TRBJ2-1; 10 nucleotides align to TRBD1. The germline gives CDR1 WSHSY, CDR2 SAAADI. This CDR3 has 16 residues. Germline trimming cut 5 bases from V and 8 bases from J; bases unmatched to any gene: 12.

This chain connects TRBV20-1 to TRBJ1-1, with D perhaps TRBD1 (6 bases). The CDR3 runs 15 residues. V lost 3 bases, J lost 4 bases, and 18 bases lay in between. CDR1 is DFQATT and CDR2 is SNEGSKA in the germline V gene (reference sequence). Here the CDR3 DNA reads TGCAGTGCTAGCGATGCGGGGGCGCTAGCCACTGAAGCTTTCTTT. Translating gives CSASDAGALATEAFF.

The chain combines TRBV27 with TRBJ2-1; a weak D match, TRBD2 (5 bases). The germline CDR1 and CDR2 sequences are MNHEY and SMNVEV (reference sequence). V lost 5 bases, J lost 7 bases, and 18 bases lay in between. The CDR3 covers 15 residues. The CDR3 is CASSIRTLTGNEQFF. In DNA, the CDR3 is TGTGCCAGCAGTATAAGGACTCTCACGGGGAATGAGCAGTTCTTC.

This clonotype has just a few counts. The CDR3 nucleotides are TGTGCCAGCAGCTTAGCCGTGGGACGATATAGCAATCAGCCCCAGCATTTT. Its translation is CASSLAVGRYSNQPQHF. The V and J genes are TRBV7-8 and TRBJ1-5; a weak D match, TRBD1 (5 bases). This CDR3 is 17 amino acids long. V gave up 0 bases and J gave up 0 bases, with 12 bases separating them. Germline CDR1 reads SGHVS; CDR2 reads FQNEAQ. The variable domain in full, with the rest retrieved from reference TRBV7-8 and TRBJ1-5, is GAGVSQSPRYKVAKRGQDVALRCDPISGHVSLFWYQQALGQGPEFLTYFQNEAQLDKSGLPSDRFFAERPEGSVSTLKIQRTQQEDSAVYLCASSLAVGRYSNQPQHFGDGTRLSIL.

V gene TRBV4-1 combines with J gene TRBJ2-5, with D perhaps matching TRBD2 (5 bases). This CDR3 spans 13 amino acids. The V end lost 2 bases, the J end lost 3 bases, and 7 bases lay between the germline ends. Germline lookup yields CDR1 MGHRA and CDR2 YSYEKL. In DNA form, the CDR3 reads TGCGCCAGCAGCCAATGGAGGAAAGAGACCCAGTACTTC. This encodes CASSQWRKETQYF.

This chain connects TRBV25-1 to TRBJ1-3; 10 bases fit TRBD1. Germline CDR1 reads MGHDK; CDR2 reads SYGVNS. Unmatched junction bases numbered 8, after V lost 6 bases and J lost 6 bases. This CDR3 has 15 amino acids. The CDR3 region has the DNA TGTGCCAGCAGCTTAACCGGGACAGGGGTAAACACCATATATTTT. Amino acid sequence: CASSLTGTGVNTIYF.

This clonotype was detected a few times. V usage is TRBV5-1 and J usage is TRBJ1-2; D not certain. V lost 2 bases to trimming and J lost 0 bases, with 14 bases between them. The CDR3 totals 16 residues. Per the germline V gene, CDR1 is SGHRS and CDR2 is YFSETQ. The CDR3 spells CASSLRRRRSNYGYTF. The CDR3 DNA sequence: TGCGCCAGCAGCTTACGAAGACGGCGCTCTAACTATGGCTACACCTTC.

This clonotype was seen a few times. The rearrangement uses TRBV2 and TRBJ2-7, with 10 bases aligning to TRBD2. CDR3 size: 15 residues. Germline V lookup: CDR1 SNHLY, CDR2 FYNNEI. J lost 3 bases, V lost 4 bases, and 6 bases had no gene match. As DNA, the CDR3 is TGTGCCAGCAGTGTAGCGGGGGGCTCAGGCTACGAGCAGTACTTC. Amino acid sequence: CASSVAGGSGYEQYF.

This clonotype was counted only a few times. V usage is TRBV7-9 and J usage is TRBJ1-5; D unresolved. The V gene lost 4 bases and the J gene lost 7 bases, with 11 bases spanning the gap. Per germline, CDR1 SEHNR and CDR2 FQNEAQ (reference sequence). This CDR3 comprises 13 residues. CDR3 amino acids: CASSSAGRQPQHF. The DNA for the CDR3 is TGTGCCAGCAGCTCAGCCGGGAGGCAGCCCCAGCATTTT. The full variable domain, in which reference TRBV7-9 and TRBJ1-5 provide the parts outside the CDR3, is DTGVSQNPRHKITKRGQNVTFRCDPISEHNRLYWYRQTLGQGPEFLTYFQNEAQLEKSRLLSDRFSAERPKGSFSTLEIQRTEQGDSAMYLCASSSAGRQPQHFGDGTRLSIL.

The chain has TRBV5-1 and TRBJ1-5; D remains unclear. The germline V and J ends were trimmed by 0 bases and 0 bases, with 7 bases remaining between them. The CDR3 covers 15 residues. The germline gives CDR1 SGHRS, CDR2 YFSETQ. The CDR3 nucleotides read TGCGCCAGCAGCTTGGGGGATGTTAGCAATCAGCCCCAGCATTTT. Translation gives CASSLGDVSNQPQHF. Based on the CDR3 plus reference TRBV5-1 and TRBJ1-5, the full variable domain is KAGVTQTPRYLIKTRGQQVTLSCSPISGHRSVSWYQQTPGQGLQFLFEYFSETQRNKGNFPGRFSGRQFSNSRSEMNVSTLELGDSALYLCASSLGDVSNQPQHFGDGTRLSIL.

This clonotype was detected many times. This chain links TRBV20-1 with TRBJ2-7, with TRBD1 matching 7 bases. The V and J ends lost 6 bases and 4 bases, in that order; junction bases with no gene match: 9. CDR3 length: 13 amino acids. Germline CDR1 is DFQATT and CDR2 is SNEGSKA (reference sequence). CDR3 sequence (DNA): TGCAGTGCAAGCCGAGACAGGGATTACGAGCAGTACTTC. Protein: CSASRDRDYEQYF.

This clonotype showed up just a few times. V is TRBV29-1 and J is TRBJ1-2; D unclear. The V and J ends lost 3 bases and 12 bases respectively, with 8 bases between them. CDR1 is SQVTM and CDR2 is ANQGSEA in the germline V gene. The CDR3 spans 9 residues. CDR3 bases: TGCAGCGTTGAGGGGTGGGACACCTTC. Its protein is CSVEGWDTF.

This clonotype was observed a handful of times. This chain joins TRBV7-9 and TRBJ1-2; the match to TRBD1 covers 10 bases. The junction had 5 bases not matched to a gene; V was cut back by 3 bases and J by 4 bases. Germline V gives CDR1 SEHNR, CDR2 FQNEAQ (reference sequence). The CDR3 extends over 15 amino acids. This chain's CDR3 is CASSFGDRGVYGYTF. The CDR3 nucleotides are TGTGCCAGCAGCTTTGGGGACAGGGGTGTCTATGGCTACACCTTC.